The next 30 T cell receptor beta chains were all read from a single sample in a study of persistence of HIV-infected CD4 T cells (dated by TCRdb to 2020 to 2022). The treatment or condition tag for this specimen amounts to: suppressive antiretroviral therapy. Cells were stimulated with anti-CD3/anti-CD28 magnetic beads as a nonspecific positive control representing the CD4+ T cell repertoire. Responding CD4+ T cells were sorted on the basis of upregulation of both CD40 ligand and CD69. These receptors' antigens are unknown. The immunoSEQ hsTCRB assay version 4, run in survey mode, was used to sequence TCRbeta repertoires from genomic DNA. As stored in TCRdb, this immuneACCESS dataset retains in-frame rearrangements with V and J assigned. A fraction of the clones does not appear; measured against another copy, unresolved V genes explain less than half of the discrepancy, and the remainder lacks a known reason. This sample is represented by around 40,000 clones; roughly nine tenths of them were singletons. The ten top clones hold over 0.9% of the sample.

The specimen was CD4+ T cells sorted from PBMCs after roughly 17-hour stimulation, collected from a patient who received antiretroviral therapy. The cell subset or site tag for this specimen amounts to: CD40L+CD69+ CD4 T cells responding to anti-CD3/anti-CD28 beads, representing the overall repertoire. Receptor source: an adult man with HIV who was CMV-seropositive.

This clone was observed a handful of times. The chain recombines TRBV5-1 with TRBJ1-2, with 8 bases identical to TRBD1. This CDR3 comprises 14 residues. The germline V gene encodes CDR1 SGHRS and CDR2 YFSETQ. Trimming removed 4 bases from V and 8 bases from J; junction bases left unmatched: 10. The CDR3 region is CASSLGQGYIGYTF. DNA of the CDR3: TGCGCCAGCAGCCTAGGACAGGGCTATATCGGCTACACCTTC.

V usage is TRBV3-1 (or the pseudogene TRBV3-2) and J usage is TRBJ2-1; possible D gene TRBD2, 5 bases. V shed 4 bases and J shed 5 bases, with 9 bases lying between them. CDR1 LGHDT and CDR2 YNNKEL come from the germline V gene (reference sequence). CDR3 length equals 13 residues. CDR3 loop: CASSLGLNNEQFF. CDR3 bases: TGTGCCAGCAGCCTCGGACTGAACAATGAGCAGTTCTTC.

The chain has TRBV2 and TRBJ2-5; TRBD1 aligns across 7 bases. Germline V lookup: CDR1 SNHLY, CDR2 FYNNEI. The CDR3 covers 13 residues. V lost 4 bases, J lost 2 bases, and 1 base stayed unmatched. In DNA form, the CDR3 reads TGTGCCAGCAGTGGGGACAGTCAAGAGACCCAGTACTTC. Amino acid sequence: CASSGDSQETQYF.

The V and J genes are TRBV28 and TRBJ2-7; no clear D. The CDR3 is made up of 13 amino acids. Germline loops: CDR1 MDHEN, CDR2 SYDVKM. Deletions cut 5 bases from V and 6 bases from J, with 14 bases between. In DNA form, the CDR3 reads TGTGCCAGCAGTGTAGGAACACTGGTCGAGCAGTACTTC. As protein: CASSVGTLVEQYF.

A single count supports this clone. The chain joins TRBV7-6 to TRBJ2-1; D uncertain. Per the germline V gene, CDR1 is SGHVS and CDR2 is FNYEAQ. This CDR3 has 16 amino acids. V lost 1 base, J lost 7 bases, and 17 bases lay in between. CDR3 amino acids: CASSLEAPSMGNEQFF. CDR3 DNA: TGTGCCAGCAGCTTAGAGGCCCCCTCAATGGGGAATGAGCAGTTCTTC.

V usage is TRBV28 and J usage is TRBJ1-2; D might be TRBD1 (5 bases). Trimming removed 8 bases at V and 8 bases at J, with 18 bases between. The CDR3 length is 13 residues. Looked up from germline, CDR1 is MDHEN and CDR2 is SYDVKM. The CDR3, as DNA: TGTGCCAGCTCAGAGGGGTTCTCGGGGGGCTACACCTTC. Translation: CASSEGFSGGYTF.

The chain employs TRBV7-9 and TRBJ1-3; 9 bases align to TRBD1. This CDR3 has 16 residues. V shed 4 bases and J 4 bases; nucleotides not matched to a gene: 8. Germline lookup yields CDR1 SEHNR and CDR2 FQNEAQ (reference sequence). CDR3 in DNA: TGTGCCAGCAGCTCACGGACAGGGGTTGACGGAAACACCATATATTTT. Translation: CASSSRTGVDGNTIYF.

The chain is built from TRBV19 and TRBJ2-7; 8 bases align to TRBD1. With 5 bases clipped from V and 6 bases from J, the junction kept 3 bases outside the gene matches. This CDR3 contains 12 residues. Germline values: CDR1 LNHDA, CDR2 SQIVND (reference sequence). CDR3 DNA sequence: TGTGCCAGTAGTCCTACAGGGGGCGAGCAGTACTTC. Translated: CASSPTGGEQYF.

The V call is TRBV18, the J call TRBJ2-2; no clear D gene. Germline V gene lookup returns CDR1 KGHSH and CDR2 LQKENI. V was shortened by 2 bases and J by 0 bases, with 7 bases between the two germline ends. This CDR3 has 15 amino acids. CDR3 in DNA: TGTGCCAGCTCACCAAGGGATACGAACACCGGGGAGCTGTTTTTT. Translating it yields CASSPRDTNTGELFF.

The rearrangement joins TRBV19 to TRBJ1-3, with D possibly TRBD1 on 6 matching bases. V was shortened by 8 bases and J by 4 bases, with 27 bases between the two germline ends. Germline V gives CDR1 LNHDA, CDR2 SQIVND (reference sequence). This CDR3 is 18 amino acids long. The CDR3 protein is CASLGYKMGPGVGNTIYF. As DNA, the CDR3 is TGTGCCAGTCTCGGATATAAAATGGGGCCAGGGGTCGGAAACACCATATATTTT.

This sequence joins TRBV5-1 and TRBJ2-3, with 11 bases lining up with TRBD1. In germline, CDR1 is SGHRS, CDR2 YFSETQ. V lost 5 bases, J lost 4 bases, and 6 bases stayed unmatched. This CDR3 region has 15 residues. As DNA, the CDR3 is TGCGCCAGCAGGGACAGGGGGCGGGTCGCAGATACGCAGTATTTT. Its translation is CASRDRGRVADTQYF.

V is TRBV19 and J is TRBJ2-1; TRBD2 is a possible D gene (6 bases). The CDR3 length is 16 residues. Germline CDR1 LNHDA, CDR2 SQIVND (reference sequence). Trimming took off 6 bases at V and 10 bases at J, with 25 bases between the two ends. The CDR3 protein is CASSPGGRQQRKEQFF. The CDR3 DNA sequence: TGTGCCAGTAGCCCCGGTGGGAGGCAGCAGAGGAAAGAGCAGTTCTTC.

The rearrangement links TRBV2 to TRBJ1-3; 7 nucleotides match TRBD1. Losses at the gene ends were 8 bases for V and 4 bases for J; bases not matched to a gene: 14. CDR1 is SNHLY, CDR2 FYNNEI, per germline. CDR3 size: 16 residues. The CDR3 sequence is CASGKTGILSGNTIYF. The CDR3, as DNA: TGTGCCAGCGGAAAGACAGGGATTCTCTCCGGAAACACCATATATTTT.

As DNA, the CDR3 is TGCGCCAGCAGCCTCTCAGAAAGGGAGCATGAAAAACTGTTTTTT. The encoded protein is CASSLSEREHEKLFF. The chain employs TRBV4-1 and TRBJ1-4; D unclear. Trimming took off 4 bases at V and 6 bases at J, with 15 bases between the two ends. This CDR3 region has 15 residues. The V gene's germline CDR1 is MGHRA and CDR2 YSYEKL.

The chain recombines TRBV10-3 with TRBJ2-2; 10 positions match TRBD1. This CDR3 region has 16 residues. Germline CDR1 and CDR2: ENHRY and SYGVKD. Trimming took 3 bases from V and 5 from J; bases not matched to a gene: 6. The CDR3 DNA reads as TGTGCCATCAGTGATGACAGGGGGCGGTGGACCGGGGAGCTGTTTTTT. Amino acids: CAISDDRGRWTGELFF.

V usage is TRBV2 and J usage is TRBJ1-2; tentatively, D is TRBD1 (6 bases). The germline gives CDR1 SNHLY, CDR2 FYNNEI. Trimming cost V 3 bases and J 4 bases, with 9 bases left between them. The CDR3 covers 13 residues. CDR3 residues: CASSEEGGYGYTF. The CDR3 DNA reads TGTGCCAGCAGTGAGGAGGGGGGCTATGGCTACACCTTC.

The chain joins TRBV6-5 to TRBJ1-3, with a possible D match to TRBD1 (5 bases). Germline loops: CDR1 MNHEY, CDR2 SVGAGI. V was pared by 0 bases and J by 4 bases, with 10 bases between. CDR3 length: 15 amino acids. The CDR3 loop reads CASSYSKGQGNTIYF. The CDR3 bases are TGTGCCAGCAGTTACTCGAAGGGGCAGGGAAACACCATATATTTT.

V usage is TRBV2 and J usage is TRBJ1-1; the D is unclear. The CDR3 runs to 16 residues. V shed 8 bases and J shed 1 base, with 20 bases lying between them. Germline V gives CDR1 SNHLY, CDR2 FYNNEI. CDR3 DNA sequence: TGTGCCAGCTCTCTAGAGGGCCGCGCGGGGAACACTGAAGCTTTCTTT. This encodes CASSLEGRAGNTEAFF.

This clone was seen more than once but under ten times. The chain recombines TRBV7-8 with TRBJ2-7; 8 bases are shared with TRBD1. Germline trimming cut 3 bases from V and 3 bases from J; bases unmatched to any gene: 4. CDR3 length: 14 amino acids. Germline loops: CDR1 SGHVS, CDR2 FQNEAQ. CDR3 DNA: TGTGCCAGCAGCTTGGCCGGGACAGGCTACGAGCAGTACTTC. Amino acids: CASSLAGTGYEQYF. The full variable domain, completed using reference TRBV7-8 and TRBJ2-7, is GAGVSQSPRYKVAKRGQDVALRCDPISGHVSLFWYQQALGQGPEFLTYFQNEAQLDKSGLPSDRFFAERPEGSVSTLKIQRTQQEDSAVYLCASSLAGTGYEQYFGPGTRLTVT.

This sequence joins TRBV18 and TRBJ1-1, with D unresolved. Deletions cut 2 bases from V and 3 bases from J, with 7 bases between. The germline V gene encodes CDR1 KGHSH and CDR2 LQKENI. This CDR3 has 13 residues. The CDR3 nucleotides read TGTGCCAGCTCACCAGCGGTGGACACTGAAGCTTTCTTT. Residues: CASSPAVDTEAFF.

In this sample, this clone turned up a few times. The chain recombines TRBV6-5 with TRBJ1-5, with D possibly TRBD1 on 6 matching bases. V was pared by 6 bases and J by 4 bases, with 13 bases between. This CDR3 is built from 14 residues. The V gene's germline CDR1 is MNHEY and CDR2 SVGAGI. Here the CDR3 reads CASSGTGFNQPQHF. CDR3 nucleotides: TGTGCCAGCAGCGGCACAGGGTTTAATCAGCCCCAGCATTTT.

CDR3 DNA sequence: TGTGCCACCAGCCGAGGGGACAGGGGGCGCGGCACAGATACGCAGTATTTT. Translating gives CATSRGDRGRGTDTQYF. The chain combines TRBV15 with TRBJ2-3; 12 bases align to TRBD1. Losses at the gene ends were 5 bases for V and 1 base for J; bases not matched to a gene: 7. Germline V gene lookup returns CDR1 LNHNV and CDR2 YYDKDF (reference sequence). The CDR3 is 17 residues long. Full variable domain (outside the CDR3, taken from reference TRBV15 and TRBJ2-3): DAMVIQNPRYQVTQFGKPVTLSCSQTLNHNVMYWYQQKSSQAPKLLFHYYDKDFNNEADTPDNFQSRRPNTSFCFLDIRSPGLGDTAMYLCATSRGDRGRGTDTQYFGPGTRLTVL.

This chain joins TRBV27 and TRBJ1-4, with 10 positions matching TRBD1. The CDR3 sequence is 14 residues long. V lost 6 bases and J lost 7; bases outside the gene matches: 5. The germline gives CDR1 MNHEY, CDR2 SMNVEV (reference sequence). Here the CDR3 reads CASSRDRGVEKLFF. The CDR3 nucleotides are TGTGCCAGCAGCCGGGACAGGGGTGTTGAAAAACTGTTTTTT.

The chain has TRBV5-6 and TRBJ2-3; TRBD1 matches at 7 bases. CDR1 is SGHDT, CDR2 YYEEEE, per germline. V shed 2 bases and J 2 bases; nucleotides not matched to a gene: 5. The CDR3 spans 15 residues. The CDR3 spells CASSFGDRVTDTQYF. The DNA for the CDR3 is TGTGCCAGCAGCTTTGGAGACAGGGTCACAGATACGCAGTATTTT.

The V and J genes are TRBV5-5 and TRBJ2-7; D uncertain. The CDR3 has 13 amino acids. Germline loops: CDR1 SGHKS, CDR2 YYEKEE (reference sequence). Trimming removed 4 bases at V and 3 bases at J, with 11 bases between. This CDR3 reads CASSPVTGYEQYF. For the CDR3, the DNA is TGTGCCAGCAGCCCTGTGACCGGCTACGAGCAGTACTTC.

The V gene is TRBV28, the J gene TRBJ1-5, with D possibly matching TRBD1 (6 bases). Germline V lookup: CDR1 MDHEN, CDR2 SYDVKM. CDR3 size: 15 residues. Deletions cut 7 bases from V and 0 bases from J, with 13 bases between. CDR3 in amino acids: CASIFGQSSNQPQHF. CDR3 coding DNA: TGTGCCAGCATCTTCGGACAGAGTAGCAATCAGCCCCAGCATTTT. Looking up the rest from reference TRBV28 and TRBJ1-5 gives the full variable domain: DVKVTQSSRYLVKRTGEKVFLECVQDMDHENMFWYRQDPGLGLRLIYFSYDVKMKEKGDIPEGYSVSREKKERFSLILESASTNQTSMYLCASIFGQSSNQPQHFGDGTRLSIL.

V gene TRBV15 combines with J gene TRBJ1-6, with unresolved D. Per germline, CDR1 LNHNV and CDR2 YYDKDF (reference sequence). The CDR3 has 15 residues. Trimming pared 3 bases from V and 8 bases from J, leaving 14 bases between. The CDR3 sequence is CATSSSPGNYSPLHF. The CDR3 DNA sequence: TGTGCCACCAGCAGTTCACCGGGAAATTATTCACCCCTCCACTTT.

The CDR3 nucleotides are TGCGCCAGCAGCTTGGGGGACTCTGGGGCCAACGTCCTGACTTTC. Amino acids: CASSLGDSGANVLTF. The gene calls are TRBV5-1 and TRBJ2-6; no definite D call. The CDR3 sequence is 15 residues long. Germline CDR1 reads SGHRS; CDR2 reads YFSETQ. V lost 0 bases, J lost 0 bases, and 4 bases lay in between.

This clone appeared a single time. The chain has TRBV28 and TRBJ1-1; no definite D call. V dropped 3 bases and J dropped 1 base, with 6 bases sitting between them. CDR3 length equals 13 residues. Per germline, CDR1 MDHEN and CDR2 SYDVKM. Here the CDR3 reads CASSLGQNTEAFF. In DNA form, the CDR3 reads TGTGCCAGCAGTTTGGGTCAGAACACTGAAGCTTTCTTT.

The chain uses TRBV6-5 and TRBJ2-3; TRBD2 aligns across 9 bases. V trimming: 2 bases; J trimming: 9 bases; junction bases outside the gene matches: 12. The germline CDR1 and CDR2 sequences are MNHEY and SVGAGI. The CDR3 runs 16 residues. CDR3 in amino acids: CASSYNSGGGAETQYF. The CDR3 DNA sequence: TGTGCCAGCAGTTACAATTCGGGCGGGGGGGCCGAGACGCAGTATTTT.